This T cell receptor beta chain was recorded in a study of human T cells and chemical hapten exposure. TCRdb itself ran the RACE reads through MiXCR, one entry per CDR3 protein. This sample has some 110,000 distinct CDR3 sequences, with less than 35% found just once. This clonotype was seen a handful of times. Regarding time point: patch test 3, about 24 weeks after DPC sensitization. Treatment given: therapeutic diphenylcyclopropenone sensitization with weekly scalp DPC. Looked up from germline, CDR1 is SGHTA and CDR2 is FQGNSA. J gave up 8 bases and V 4 bases, and 13 bases lay outside the gene matches. CDR3 length: 16 residues.

This specimen consisted of whole blood, obtained in connection with sensitization to the hapten diphenylcyclopropenone (DPC). The sequence derives from a man aged 35 to 55 with alopecia areata. Some clones in this sample may be carry-over from other donors' samples. The chain couples TRBV7-2 to TRBJ1-4; TRBD1 matches at 7 bases. CDR3 protein: CASSYGQEAGREKLFF. The CDR3, as DNA: TGTGCCAGCAGCTACGGACAGGAGGCAGGAAGGGAAAAACTGTTTTTT.